This T cell receptor beta chain comes out of a study of blood T cell repertoires in COVID-19. Whole-study context: Whether acute or convalescent, the COVID-19 samples came from the United States, Italy and Spain. Sources were T cells, B-cell-depleted T cells, or PBMCs; the material itself was cDNA or gDNA.

In the original workflow: Reference gene primer amplification yielded estimated nucleated cell counts. Profiling relied on immunoSEQ multiplex PCR, and the TCRdb table lists in-frame clones only, not all of them. That table supplies the V and J calls and clone size; D and trimming were determined from the DNA. Altogether 130,000 or so clones are present, roughly 80% being singletons, with the ten largest covering approximately 8%. The CDR3 spans 15 residues. CDR1 and CDR2 (germline): LGHDT, YNNKEL (reference sequence). V lost 3 bases and J lost 4, with 15 bases in between. The sample was peripheral blood. The gene calls are TRBV3-1 (or the pseudogene TRBV3-2) and TRBJ1-1; TRBD1 is a possible D gene (5 bases). The source of this sequence is a human donor in a cohort sampled during active COVID-19. This CDR3 is CASSHQGALVTEAFF. CDR3 nucleotides: TGTGCCAGCAGCCATCAGGGTGCGTTGGTCACTGAAGCTTTCTTT.